This paragraph covers one T cell receptor (beta chain) sequence. Nominal health characterized the donors when sampled, though unrecorded immune exposures were likely. Primers included in the PCR were 60 Vbeta and 13 Jbeta primers. The data were produced by immunoSEQ multiplex PCR, yet TCRdb's version contains in-frame clones alone and is incomplete. This sample has over 50,000 clones, with about 87% found just once. This record belongs to a study of cytomegalovirus exposure and HLA in healthy donors. This CDR3 is 14 amino acids long. Germline lookup yields CDR1 SGHVS and CDR2 FNYEAQ. Trimming removed 5 bases from V and 5 bases from J; junction bases left unmatched: 8.

This rearrangement joins TRBV7-6 to TRBJ2-7; TRBD1 agrees at 8 bases. Sequencing used PBMCs. The receptor was derived from a man aged 18 to 30 in good health and CMV-seronegative. CDR3 region: CASSPDRETHEQYF. Written as DNA, the CDR3 is TGTGCCAGCAGCCCGGACAGGGAAACCCACGAGCAGTACTTC.